This entry features one TCR beta chain sequence. These data are taken from a study of CD8+ T cells in alopecia areata. As the sequencing template, cDNA was produced by extracting RNA and reverse transcribing it. Using immunoSEQ multiplex PCR, the repertoire was profiled, and TCRdb retains in-frame clones only, with some absent. The sample holds roughly 120,000 clones, approximately 59% seen once. The V segment lost 4 bases and the J segment 5 bases; nucleotides outside the gene matches: 10. CDR3 length: 15 amino acids. Per germline, CDR1 SGHDT and CDR2 YYEEEE. The treatment is: oral pan-JAK inhibitor, 5-10 mg twice daily.

The gene calls are TRBV5-6 and TRBJ2-5; 8 positions agree with TRBD2. The sequencing here drew on CD8+ T cells sorted from blood, taken at week 4, from a patient treated with tofacitinib. The origin of this receptor is a human donor with alopecia areata. CDR3 nucleotide sequence: TGTGCCAGCAGCGCCCGACTAGCGATGGTTGAGACCCAGTACTTC. This gives the protein CASSARLAMVETQYF.